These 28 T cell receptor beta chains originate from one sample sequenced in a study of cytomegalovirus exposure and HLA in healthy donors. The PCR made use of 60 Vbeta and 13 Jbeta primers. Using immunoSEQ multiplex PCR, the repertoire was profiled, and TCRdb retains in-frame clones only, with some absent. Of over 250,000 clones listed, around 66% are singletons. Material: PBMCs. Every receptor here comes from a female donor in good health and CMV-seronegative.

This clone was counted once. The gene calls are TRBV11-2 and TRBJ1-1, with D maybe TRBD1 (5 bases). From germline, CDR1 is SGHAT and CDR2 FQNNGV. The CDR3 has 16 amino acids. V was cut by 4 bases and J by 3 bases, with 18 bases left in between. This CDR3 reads CASSSTTGTRHTEAFF. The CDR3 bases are TGTGCCAGCAGCTCTACCACCGGGACTCGGCACACTGAAGCTTTCTTT. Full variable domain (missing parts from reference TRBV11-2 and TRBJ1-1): EAGVAQSPRYKIIEKRQSVAFWCNPISGHATLYWYQQILGQGPKLLIQFQNNGVVDDSQLPKDRFSAERLKGVDSTLKIQPAKLEDSAVYLCASSSTTGTRHTEAFFGQGTRLTVV.

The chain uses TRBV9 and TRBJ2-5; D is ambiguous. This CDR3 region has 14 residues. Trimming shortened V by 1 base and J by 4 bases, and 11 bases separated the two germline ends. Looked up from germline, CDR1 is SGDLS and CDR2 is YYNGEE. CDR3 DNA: TGTGCCAGCAGCGTACCCGGCCCAGGAGAGACCCAGTACTTC. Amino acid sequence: CASSVPGPGETQYF.

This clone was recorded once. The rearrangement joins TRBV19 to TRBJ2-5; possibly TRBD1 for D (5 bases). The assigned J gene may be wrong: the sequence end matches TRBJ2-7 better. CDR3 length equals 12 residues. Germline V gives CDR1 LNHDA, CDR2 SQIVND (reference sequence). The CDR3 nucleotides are TGTGCCAGTAGTCGGCCAGGGTACGAGCAGTACTTC. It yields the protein CASSRPGYEQYF.

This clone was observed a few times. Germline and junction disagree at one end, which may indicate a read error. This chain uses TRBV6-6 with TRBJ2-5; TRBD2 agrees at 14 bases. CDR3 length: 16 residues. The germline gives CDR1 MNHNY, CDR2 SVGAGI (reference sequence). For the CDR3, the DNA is TGTGCCAGCAGTTACTCCTCGACTAGCGGGAGGGAACTCGGAAACTTC. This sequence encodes CASSYSSTSGRELGNF.

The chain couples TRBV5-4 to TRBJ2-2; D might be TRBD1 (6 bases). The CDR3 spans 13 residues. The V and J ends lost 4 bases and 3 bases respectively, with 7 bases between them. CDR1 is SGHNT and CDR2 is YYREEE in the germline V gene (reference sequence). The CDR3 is CASSQGYTGELFF. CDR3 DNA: TGTGCCAGCAGCCAGGGGTACACCGGGGAGCTGTTTTTT.

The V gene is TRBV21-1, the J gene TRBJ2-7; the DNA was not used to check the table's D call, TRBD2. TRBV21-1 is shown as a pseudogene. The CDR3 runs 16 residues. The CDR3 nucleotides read TGTGCCAACGCTCGTGGGACTAGCGGGTGGGGGTACGAGCAGTACTTC. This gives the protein CANARGTSGWGYEQYF.

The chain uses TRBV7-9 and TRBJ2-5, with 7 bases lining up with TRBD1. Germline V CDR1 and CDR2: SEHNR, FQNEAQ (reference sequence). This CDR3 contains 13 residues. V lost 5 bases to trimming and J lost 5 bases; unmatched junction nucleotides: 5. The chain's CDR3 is CASSPTGLETQYF. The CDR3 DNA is TGTGCCAGCAGCCCGACAGGGTTGGAGACCCAGTACTTC.

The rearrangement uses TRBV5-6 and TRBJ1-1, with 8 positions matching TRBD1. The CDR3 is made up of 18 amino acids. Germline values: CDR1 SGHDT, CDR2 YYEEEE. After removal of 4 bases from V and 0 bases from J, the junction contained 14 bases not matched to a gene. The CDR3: CASSPGTGGSIMNTEAFF. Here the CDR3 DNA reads TGTGCCAGCAGCCCCGGCACAGGGGGAAGTATAATGAACACTGAAGCTTTCTTT.

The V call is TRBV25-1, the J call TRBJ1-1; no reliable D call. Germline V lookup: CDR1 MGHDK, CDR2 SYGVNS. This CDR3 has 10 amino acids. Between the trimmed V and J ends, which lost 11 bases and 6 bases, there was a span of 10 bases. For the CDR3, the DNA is TGTGCCTCCGGCGGGCCTGAAGCTTTCTTT. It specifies CASGGPEAFF.

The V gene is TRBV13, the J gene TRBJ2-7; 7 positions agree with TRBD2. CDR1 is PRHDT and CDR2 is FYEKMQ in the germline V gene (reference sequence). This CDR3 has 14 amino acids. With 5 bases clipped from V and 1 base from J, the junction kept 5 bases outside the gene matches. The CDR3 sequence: CASSPRGGSYEQYF. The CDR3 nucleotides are TGTGCCAGCAGCCCCCGGGGAGGGTCCTACGAGCAGTACTTC.

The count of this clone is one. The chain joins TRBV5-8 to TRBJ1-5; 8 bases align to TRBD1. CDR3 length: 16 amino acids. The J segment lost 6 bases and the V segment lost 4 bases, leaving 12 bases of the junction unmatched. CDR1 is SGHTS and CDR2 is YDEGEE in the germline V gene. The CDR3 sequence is CASSGGVAGGGQPQHF. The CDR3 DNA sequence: TGTGCCAGCAGCGGGGGGGTGGCAGGGGGCGGTCAGCCCCAGCATTTT.

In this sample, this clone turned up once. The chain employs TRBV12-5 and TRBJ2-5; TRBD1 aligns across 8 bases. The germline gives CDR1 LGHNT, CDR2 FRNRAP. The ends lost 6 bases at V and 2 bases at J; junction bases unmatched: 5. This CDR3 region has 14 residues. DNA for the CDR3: TGTGCTAGTGGACCGGGGACAGGACAAGAGACCCAGTACTTC. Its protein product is CASGPGTGQETQYF.

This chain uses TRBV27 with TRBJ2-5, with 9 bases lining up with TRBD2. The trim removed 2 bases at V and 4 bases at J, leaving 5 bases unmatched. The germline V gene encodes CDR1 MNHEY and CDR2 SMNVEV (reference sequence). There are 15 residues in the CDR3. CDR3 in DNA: TGTGCCAGCAGTTTAAGGCGGGAGGGCCTAGAGACCCAGTACTTC. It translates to CASSLRREGLETQYF.

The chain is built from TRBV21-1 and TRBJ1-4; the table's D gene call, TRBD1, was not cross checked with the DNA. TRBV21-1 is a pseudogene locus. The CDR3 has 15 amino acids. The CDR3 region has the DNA TGTGCCAGCAGCATCCGGGACAGGGGGAATGAAAAACTGTTTTTT. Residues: CASSIRDRGNEKLFF.

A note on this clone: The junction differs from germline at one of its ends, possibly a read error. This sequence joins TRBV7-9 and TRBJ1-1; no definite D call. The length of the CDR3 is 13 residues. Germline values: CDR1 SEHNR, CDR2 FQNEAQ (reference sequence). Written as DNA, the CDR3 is TGTTCCAGCAGTTATACTAAGTCCACTGAAGCTTTCTTT. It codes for CSSSYTKSTEAFF.

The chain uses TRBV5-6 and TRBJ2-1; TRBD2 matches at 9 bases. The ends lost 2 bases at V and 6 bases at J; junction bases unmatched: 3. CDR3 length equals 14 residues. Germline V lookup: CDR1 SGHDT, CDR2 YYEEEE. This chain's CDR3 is CASSFLAGTNEQFF. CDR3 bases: TGTGCCAGCAGCTTCCTAGCGGGGACCAATGAGCAGTTCTTC.

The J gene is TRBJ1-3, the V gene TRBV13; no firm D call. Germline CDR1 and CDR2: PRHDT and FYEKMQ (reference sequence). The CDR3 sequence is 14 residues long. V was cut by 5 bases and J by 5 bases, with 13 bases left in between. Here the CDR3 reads CASSPHKMRNTIYF. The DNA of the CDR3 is TGTGCCAGCAGCCCACATAAAATGAGAAACACCATATATTTT.

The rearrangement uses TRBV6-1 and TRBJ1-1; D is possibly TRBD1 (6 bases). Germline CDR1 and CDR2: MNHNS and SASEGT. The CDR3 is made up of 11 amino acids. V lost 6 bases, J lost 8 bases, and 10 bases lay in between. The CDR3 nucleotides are TGTGCCAGCAGCGGACAGACAGAAGCTTTCTTT. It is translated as CASSGQTEAFF.

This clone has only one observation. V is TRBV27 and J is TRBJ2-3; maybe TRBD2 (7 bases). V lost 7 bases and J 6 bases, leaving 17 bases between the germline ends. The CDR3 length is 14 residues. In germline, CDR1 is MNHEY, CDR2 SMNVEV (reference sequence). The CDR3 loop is CASKSGGRSDTQYF. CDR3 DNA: TGTGCCAGCAAATCCGGGGGGCGGTCGGATACGCAGTATTTT.

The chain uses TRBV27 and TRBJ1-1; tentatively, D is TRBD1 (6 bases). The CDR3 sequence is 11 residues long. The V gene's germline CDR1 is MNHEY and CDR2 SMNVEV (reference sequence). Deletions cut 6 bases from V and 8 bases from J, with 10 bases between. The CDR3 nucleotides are TGTGCCAGCAGCAAGGGGGTCGAAGCTTTCTTT. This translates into CASSKGVEAFF.

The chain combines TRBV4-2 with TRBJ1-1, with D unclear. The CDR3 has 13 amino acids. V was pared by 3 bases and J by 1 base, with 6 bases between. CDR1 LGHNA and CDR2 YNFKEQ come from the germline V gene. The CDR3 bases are TGTGCCAGCAGCCACACAGAGAACACTGAAGCTTTCTTT. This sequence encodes CASSHTENTEAFF.

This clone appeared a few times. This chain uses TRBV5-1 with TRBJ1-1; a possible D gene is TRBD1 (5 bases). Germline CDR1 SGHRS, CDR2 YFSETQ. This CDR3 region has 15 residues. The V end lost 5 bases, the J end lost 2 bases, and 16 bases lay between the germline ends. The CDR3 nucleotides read TGCGCCAGCAGTTCCAAAGGGACTATAAACACTGAAGCTTTCTTT. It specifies CASSSKGTINTEAFF.

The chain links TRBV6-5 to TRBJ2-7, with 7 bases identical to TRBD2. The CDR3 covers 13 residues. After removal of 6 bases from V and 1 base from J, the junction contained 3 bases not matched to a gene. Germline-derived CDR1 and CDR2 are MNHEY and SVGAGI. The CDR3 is CASRSSGSYEQYF. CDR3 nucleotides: TGTGCCAGCAGATCTAGCGGATCCTACGAGCAGTACTTC.

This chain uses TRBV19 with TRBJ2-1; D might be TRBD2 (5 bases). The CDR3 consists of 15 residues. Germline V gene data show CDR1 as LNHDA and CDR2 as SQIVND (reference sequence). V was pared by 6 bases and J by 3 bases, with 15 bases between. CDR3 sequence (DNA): TGTGCCAGTAGCGGGATGGTAGCAGTCTACAATGAGCAGTTCTTC. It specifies CASSGMVAVYNEQFF.

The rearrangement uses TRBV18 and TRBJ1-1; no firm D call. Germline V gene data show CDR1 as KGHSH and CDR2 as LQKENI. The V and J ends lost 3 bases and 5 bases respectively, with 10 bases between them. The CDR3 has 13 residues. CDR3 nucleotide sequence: TGTGCCAGCTCACCTTCGGTTGTTACTGAAGCTTTCTTT. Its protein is CASSPSVVTEAFF.

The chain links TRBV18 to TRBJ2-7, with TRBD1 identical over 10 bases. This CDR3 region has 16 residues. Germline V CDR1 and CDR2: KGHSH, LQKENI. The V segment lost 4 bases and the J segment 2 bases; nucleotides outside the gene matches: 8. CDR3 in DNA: TGTGCCAGCTCACTAGATTCCGGGACAGGGGCCTACGAGCAGTACTTC. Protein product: CASSLDSGTGAYEQYF.

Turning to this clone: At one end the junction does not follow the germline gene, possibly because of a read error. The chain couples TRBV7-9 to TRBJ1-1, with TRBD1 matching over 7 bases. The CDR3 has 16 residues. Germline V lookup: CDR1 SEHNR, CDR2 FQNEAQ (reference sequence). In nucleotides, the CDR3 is TGTTCCAGCAGCCCCCGATCGGGACAGCGGAACACTGAAGCTTTCTTT. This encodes CSSSPRSGQRNTEAFF.

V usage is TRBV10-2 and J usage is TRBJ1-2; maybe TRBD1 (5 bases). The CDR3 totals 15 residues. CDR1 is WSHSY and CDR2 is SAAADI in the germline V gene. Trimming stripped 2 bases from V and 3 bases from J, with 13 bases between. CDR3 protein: CASSEPVLGDYGYTF. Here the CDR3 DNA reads TGCGCCAGCAGTGAGCCGGTCCTAGGGGACTATGGCTACACCTTC.